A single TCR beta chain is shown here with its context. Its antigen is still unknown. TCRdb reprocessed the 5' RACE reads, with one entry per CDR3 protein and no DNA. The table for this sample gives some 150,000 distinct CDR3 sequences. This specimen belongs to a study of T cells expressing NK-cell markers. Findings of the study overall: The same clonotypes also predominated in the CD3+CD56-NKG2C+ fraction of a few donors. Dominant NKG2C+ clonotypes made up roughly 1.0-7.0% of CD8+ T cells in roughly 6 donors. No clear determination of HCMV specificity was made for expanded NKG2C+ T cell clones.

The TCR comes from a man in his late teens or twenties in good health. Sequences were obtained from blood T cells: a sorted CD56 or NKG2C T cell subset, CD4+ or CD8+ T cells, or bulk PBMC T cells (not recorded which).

The CDR3 sequence is CASSHGSSSQPQHF. V usage is TRBV6-2 or TRBV6-3 and J usage is TRBJ1-5. Germline CDR1 MNHEY, CDR2 SVGEGT. CDR3 length: 14 amino acids.